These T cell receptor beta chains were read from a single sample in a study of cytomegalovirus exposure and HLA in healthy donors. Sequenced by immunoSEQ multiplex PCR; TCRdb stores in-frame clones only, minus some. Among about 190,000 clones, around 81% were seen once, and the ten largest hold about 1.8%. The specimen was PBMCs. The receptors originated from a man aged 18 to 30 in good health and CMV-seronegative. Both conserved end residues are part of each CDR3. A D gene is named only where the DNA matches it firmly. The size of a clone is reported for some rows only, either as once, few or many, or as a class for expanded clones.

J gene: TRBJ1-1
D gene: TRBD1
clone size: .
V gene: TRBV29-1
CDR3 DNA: TGCAGCGTCCCGAGACCGGGACAGGGGGCTGGGAACACTGAAGCTTTCTTT
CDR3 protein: CSVPRPGQGAGNTEAFF

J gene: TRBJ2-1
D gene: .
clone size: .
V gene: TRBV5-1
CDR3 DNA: TGCGCCAGCAGCTTGGCTTTTACAGCCCCCTACAATGAGCAGTTCTTC
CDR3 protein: CASSLAFTAPYNEQFF

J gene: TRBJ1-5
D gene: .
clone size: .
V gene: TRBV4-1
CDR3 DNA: TGCGCCAGCAGCCAAGGTGACATTCCTGATCAGCCCCAGCATTTT
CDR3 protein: CASSQGDIPDQPQHF

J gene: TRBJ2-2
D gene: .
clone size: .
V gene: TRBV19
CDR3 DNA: TGTGCCAGTAGTAGAGACACCGGGGAGCTGTTTTTT
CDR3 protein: CASSRDTGELFF

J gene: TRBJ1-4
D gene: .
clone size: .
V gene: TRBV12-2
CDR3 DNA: TGTGCAAGTCGCTTAGCCTGCGTTGGTCCTGCAACTAATGAAAAACTGTTTTTT
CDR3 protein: CASRLACVGPATNEKLFF

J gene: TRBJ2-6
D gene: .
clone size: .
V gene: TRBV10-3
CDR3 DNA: TGTGCCATCAGCGCTCAGCCAGATAGCTACGGGGCCAACGTCCTGACTTTC
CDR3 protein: CAISAQPDSYGANVLTF

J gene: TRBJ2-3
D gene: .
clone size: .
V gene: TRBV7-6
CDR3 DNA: TGTGCCAGCAGCTTAGGAGGGTTCGCAGATACGCAGTATTTT
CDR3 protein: CASSLGGFADTQYF

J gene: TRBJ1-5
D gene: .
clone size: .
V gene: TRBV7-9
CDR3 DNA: TGTGCCAGCAGCCGAGGACAGAGCAATCAGCCCCAGCATTTT
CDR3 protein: CASSRGQSNQPQHF

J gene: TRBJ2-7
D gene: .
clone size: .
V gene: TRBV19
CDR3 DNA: TGTGCCAGTAGTATCCAGGGTAATCGGCAGTACTTC
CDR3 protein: CASSIQGNRQYF

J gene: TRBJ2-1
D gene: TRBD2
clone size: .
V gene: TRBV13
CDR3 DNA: TGTGCCAGCAGCGCCCGGACTAGCGGGAGAGCCTACAATGAGCAGTTCTTC
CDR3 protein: CASSARTSGRAYNEQFF

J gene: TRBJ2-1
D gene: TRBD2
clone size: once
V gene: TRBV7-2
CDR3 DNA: TGTGCCAGCAGCTTAGAAGCGGGGGGATACAATGAGCAGTTCTTC
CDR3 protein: CASSLEAGGYNEQFF

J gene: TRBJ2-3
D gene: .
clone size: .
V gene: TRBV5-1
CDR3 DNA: TGCGCCAGCAGCCTATCGTCTAGCGCCGGTGCAGATACGCAGTATTTT
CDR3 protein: CASSLSSSAGADTQYF

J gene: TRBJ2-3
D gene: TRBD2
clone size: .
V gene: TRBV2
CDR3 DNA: TGTGCCAGCACCAAGGGCGGGAGGGAAATTAGAGATACGCAGTATTTT
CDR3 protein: CASTKGGREIRDTQYF

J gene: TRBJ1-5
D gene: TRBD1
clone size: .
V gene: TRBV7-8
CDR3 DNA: TGTGCCAGCAGCCCAGGGACAGATTTTTATCAGCCCCAGCATTTT
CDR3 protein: CASSPGTDFYQPQHF

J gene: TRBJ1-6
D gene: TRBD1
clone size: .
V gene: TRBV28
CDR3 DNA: TGTGCCAGCAGCCTGACCGGGACAGATAATTCACCCCTCCACTTT
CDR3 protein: CASSLTGTDNSPLHF

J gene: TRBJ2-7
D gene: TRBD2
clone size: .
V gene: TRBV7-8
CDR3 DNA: TGTGCCAGCAGCTTAGGCCCCGGGACTAAATTTGGCAATTACGAGCAGTACTTC
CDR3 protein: CASSLGPGTKFGNYEQYF

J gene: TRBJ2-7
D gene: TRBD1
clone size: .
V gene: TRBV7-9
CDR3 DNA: TGTGCCAGCAGCTTAGGCCCCGACAGGGAAGGCTCCTACGAGCAGTACTTC
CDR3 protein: CASSLGPDREGSYEQYF

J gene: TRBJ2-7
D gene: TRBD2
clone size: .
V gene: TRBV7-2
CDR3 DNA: TGTGCCAGCAGCTCCCGACGGGCAGCGGGGGGGCGGGGCGAGCAGTACTTC
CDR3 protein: CASSSRRAAGGRGEQYF

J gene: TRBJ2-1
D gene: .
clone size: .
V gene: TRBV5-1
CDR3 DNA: TGCGCCAGCAGCAGTTCAGGGGCCCCAGACTCCTACAATGAGCAGTTCTTC
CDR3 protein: CASSSSGAPDSYNEQFF

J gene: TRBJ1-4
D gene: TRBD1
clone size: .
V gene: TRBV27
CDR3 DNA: TGTGCCAGCAACCCGACAGGGAGAGAAAAACTGTTTTTT
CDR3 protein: CASNPTGREKLFF

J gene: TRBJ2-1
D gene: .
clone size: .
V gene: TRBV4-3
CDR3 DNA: TGCGCCAGCAGGCGCAGGGTGTCCTACAATGAGCAGTTCTTC
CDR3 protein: CASRRRVSYNEQFF

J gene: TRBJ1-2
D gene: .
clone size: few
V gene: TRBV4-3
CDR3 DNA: TGCGCCAGCAGCCAAGATGGGGTGGGGGCCGGTGGCTACACCTTC
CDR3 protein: CASSQDGVGAGGYTF

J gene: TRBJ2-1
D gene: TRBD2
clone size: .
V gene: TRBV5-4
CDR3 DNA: TGTGCCAGCAGCTCCGGGACTAGCGGGCCTAGTGAGCAGTTCTTC
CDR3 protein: CASSSGTSGPSEQFF

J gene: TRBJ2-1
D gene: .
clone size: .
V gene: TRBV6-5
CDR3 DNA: TGTGCCAGCAGAGGGGTCAGGGGTGAGCAGTTCTTC
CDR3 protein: CASRGVRGEQFF

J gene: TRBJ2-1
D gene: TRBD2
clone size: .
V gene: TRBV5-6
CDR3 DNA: TGTGCTAGCAGCCCCTCAGGGAGGGCCCTCAATGAGCAGTTCTTC
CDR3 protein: CASSPSGRALNEQFF

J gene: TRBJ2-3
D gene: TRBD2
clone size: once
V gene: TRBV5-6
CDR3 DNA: TGTGCCAGCAGCTCTAGCGGGGGGGAATGGGGATACACAGATACGCAGTATTTT
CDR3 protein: CASSSSGGEWGYTDTQYF

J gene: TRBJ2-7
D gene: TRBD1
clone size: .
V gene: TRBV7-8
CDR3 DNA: TGTGCCAGCAGCTCCGGCAGGGGGCTCTACGAGCAGTACTTC
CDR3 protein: CASSSGRGLYEQYF